By sample share, the clone carrying this TCR beta chain is medium-sized. The antigen is not known. Indicated treatment: roughly 10-day PBMC culture with coronavirus spike peptide pools or control peptides (ViraFEST assay). T cells were expanded with peptide pools, and expanded clonotypes were identified by TCR sequencing. Positive PCR tests dated from March to December 2020, predating US Alpha, Beta and Delta variants. This sample was taken from a study of vaccination and CD4 T cells after COVID-19. Study details: Median time from second vaccine dose to sampling was roughly 76 days (14 to 241). Overlapping spike peptides of SARS-CoV-2, HCoV-NL63, HCoV-OC43 and HCoV-229E stimulated the cells.

Sequenced with the Oncomine TCR Beta short-read assay was DNA taken from cultured CD4+ T cells. TCRdb passed the PCR reads through MiXCR, listing each CDR3 protein once. This table has some 15,000 distinct CDR3 sequences, roughly 52% appearing once. V shed 2 bases and J shed 5 bases, with 14 bases lying between them. The CDR3 covers 15 residues. Germline V gives CDR1 SGHNT, CDR2 YYREEE (reference sequence). This chain connects TRBV5-4 to TRBJ2-1, with a possible D match to TRBD1 (6 bases). This TCR was recovered from a human donor who had recovered from COVID-19. The specimen was CD4+ T cells from blood, cultured in vitro. The CDR3, as DNA: TGTGCCAGCAGCTTAGGGGGTCAATCGGACAATGAGCAGTTCTTC. Its protein product is CASSLGGQSDNEQFF.